The rows below give T cell receptor beta chains drawn from one sample of a study of blood T cell repertoires in COVID-19. Clones were read by immunoSEQ multiplex PCR, and TCRdb kept only the in-frame ones, dropping some. The sample shows 55,000 to 75,000 clones, roughly 80% of them seen only once. Sequencing was performed on peripheral blood. The receptors come from a human donor in a cohort sampled during active COVID-19. Both conserved end residues are part of each CDR3. Fields, in order: V gene, D gene, clone size, J gene, CDR3 DNA, CDR3 protein. A D gene is named only where the DNA matches it firmly. Size is stated for part of the rows, as once, few or many counts, or as a class when the clone is expanded.

TRBV6-1	.	.	TRBJ1-6	TGTGCCAGCAGTGAAGTATTCTCGGTGTCGACCCTCCACTTT	CASSEVFSVSTLHF
TRBV6-2/TRBV6-3	TRBD2	.	TRBJ2-1	TGTGCCAGCAGTTACACCCCCTCGGCGAGCGGGATTAGGGGTGAGCAGTTCTTC	CASSYTPSASGIRGEQFF
TRBV18	.	.	TRBJ1-3	TGTGCCAGCTCACCCCCAACAGGTTCTGGAAACACCATATATTTT	CASSPPTGSGNTIYF
TRBV5-6	TRBD1	.	TRBJ2-1	TGTGCCAGCATCTCGGACAGGGGCTCCTACAATGAGCAGTTCTTC	CASISDRGSYNEQFF
TRBV19	.	.	TRBJ2-1	TGTGCCAGTATGTTTCGTGCTTCCGGAGGGTCCTACAATGAGCAGTTCTTC	CASMFRASGGSYNEQFF
TRBV5-1	.	.	TRBJ2-6	TGCGCCAGCAGCCAACAGACAGGCGTCTCTGGGGCCAACGTCCTGACTTTC	CASSQQTGVSGANVLTF
TRBV2	.	.	TRBJ1-5	TGTGCCAGCAGTGCCGGAGGGCCCCAGCATTTT	CASSAGGPQHF
TRBV9	TRBD1	.	TRBJ2-5	TGTGCCAGCAGCGTAGCTGGGACAGGGGAGGAGACCCAGTACTTC	CASSVAGTGEETQYF
TRBV10-1	TRBD1	.	TRBJ1-4	TGCGCCAGCAGTGAGTCGACTGGGACAGGGTCTAATGAAAAACTGTTTTTT	CASSESTGTGSNEKLFF
TRBV28	.	.	TRBJ1-1	TGTGCCAGCAGTTTTCAAAACACTGAAGCTTTCTTT	CASSFQNTEAFF
TRBV7-2	.	.	TRBJ2-7	TGTGCCAGCAGCTATGACAGGTTTGGCGAGCAGTACTTC	CASSYDRFGEQYF
TRBV5-1	TRBD2	.	TRBJ2-3	TGCGCCAGTAGGGGAGGGCACACAGATACGCAGTATTTT	CASRGGHTDTQYF
TRBV6-1	.	.	TRBJ2-3	TGTGCCAGCAGTGAGACACCTAGCCCCGGATCAGATACGCAGTATTTT	CASSETPSPGSDTQYF
TRBV5-1	.	.	TRBJ2-7	TGCGCCAGCAGCTTAGGGGACAAACCCTACGAGCAGTACTTC	CASSLGDKPYEQYF
TRBV3-1/TRBV3-2	.	.	TRBJ1-2	TGTGCCAGCAGCCAAGATCCGGGTTCCCGTGCCTACACCTTC	CASSQDPGSRAYTF
TRBV7-2	.	.	TRBJ2-1	TGTGCCAGCAGCCCCCCCATTAGCTCCTACAATGAGCAGTTCTTC	CASSPPISSYNEQFF
TRBV5-6	.	few	TRBJ2-7	TGTGCCAGCAGCTTGCCGGGTAGCTCCTACGAGCAGTACTTC	CASSLPGSSYEQYF
TRBV5-8	.	.	TRBJ2-1	TGTGCCAGCAGCTTTGGTACCGGGTCCTACAATGAGCAGTTCTTC	CASSFGTGSYNEQFF
TRBV24-1	TRBD2	.	TRBJ2-1	TGTGCCACCAGTGATGGGGAGACTAGCGGGACCTACAATGAGCAGTTCTTC	CATSDGETSGTYNEQFF
TRBV24-1	TRBD2	.	TRBJ2-1	TGTGCCACCAGTGGGGATAGCGGGTCCTCCTACAATGAGCAGTTCTTC	CATSGDSGSSYNEQFF
TRBV7-2	TRBD1	.	TRBJ1-5	TGTGCCAGCAGCTCACAGGGGGCAAGCAATCAGCCCCAGCATTTT	CASSSQGASNQPQHF
TRBV3-1/TRBV3-2	TRBD1	.	TRBJ1-1	TGTGCCAGCAGCCAGACAGGGCTCGAAAACACTGAAGCTTTCTTT	CASSQTGLENTEAFF
TRBV18	.	.	TRBJ1-1	TGTGCCAGCTCACCAAACAGGGTGGGGTCGGGGACTGAAGCTTTCTTT	CASSPNRVGSGTEAFF
TRBV5-1	TRBD1	few	TRBJ2-7	TGCGCCAGCAGCCAAGGGACAGACCAATCCTACGAGCAGTACTTC	CASSQGTDQSYEQYF
TRBV9	TRBD1	.	TRBJ2-7	TGTGCCAGCAGCGTAGAAGGGACAGCAAGCGAGCAGTACTTC	CASSVEGTASEQYF
TRBV7-8	.	.	TRBJ2-7	TGTGCCAGCAGCCCCCGCTCCTACGAGCAGTACTTC	CASSPRSYEQYF
TRBV16	TRBD1	few	TRBJ1-1	TGTGCCAGCAGCTGGGACAGGGGCGTCACTGAAGCTTTCTTT	CASSWDRGVTEAFF
TRBV10-3	TRBD2	.	TRBJ2-1	TGTGCCATCAGTGGCGGGACTAGCGGGTACAATGAGCAGTTCTTC	CAISGGTSGYNEQFF
TRBV18	.	.	TRBJ2-3	TGTGCCACCGGAGAACAAGGCCGGGCAGATACGCAGTATTTT	CATGEQGRADTQYF
TRBV3-1/TRBV3-2	TRBD1	few	TRBJ1-2	TGTGCCAGCAGCCAACCGGGACAGGGGGCGAAGGGCTACACCTTC	CASSQPGQGAKGYTF
TRBV28	TRBD1	.	TRBJ2-3	TGTGCCAGCAGTACCGTAGACAGGGGGCGCGTCCTAGCGGACACAGATACGCAGTATTTT	CASSTVDRGRVLADTDTQYF
TRBV7-2	TRBD2	few	TRBJ2-3	TGTGCCAGCAGCTTGGAGGGACTAGCGGGAGGGACAGATACGCAGTATTTT	CASSLEGLAGGTDTQYF
TRBV2	.	few	TRBJ1-2	TGTGCCAGTAGGCTTGGGGGGGACGGCTATGGCTACACCTTC	CASRLGGDGYGYTF
TRBV2	.	.	TRBJ1-3	TGTGCCAGCAGACCCTCAGCTGGAAACACCATATATTTT	CASRPSAGNTIYF
TRBV5-1	TRBD2	.	TRBJ2-1	TGCGCCAGCAGCTTGGCAAGTGGGCTAGCGGGAGGGCAAGAGTTCTTC	CASSLASGLAGGQEFF
TRBV19	TRBD1	few	TRBJ2-7	TGTGCCAGTAGTGCCGCAGGGGGCGGCTACGAGCAGTACTTC	CASSAAGGGYEQYF
TRBV30	.	.	TRBJ2-5	TGTGCCTGGAGTTCACGGGGAGAGACCCAGTACTTC	CAWSSRGETQYF
TRBV19	TRBD1	.	TRBJ2-1	TGTGCCAGTAGTACCGAGGACAGGGCGGACAATGAGCAGTTCTTC	CASSTEDRADNEQFF
TRBV21-1	.	.	TRBJ1-1	TGTGCCAGCATACTAGGGTGCAGGAACACTGAAGCTTTCTTT	CASILGCRNTEAFF
TRBV7-2	.	.	TRBJ2-5	TGTGCCAGCAGCTTGCTACAGATCCAAGAGACCCAGTACTTC	CASSLLQIQETQYF
TRBV5-1	TRBD1	.	TRBJ2-1	TGCGCCAGCAGCCGCATGACAGGGGGTATGGGTAATGAGCAGTTCTTC	CASSRMTGGMGNEQFF
TRBV2	.	.	TRBJ2-1	TGTGCCAGCAGCCTCCTTAATGAGCAGTTCTTC	CASSLLNEQFF
TRBV27	TRBD2	.	TRBJ2-1	TGTGCCAGCAGCTTAGCGGGAGGGCCTTACAATGAGCAGTTCTTC	CASSLAGGPYNEQFF
TRBV2	.	.	TRBJ2-2	TGTGCCGGCACAGAGGGCGGGGAGCTGTTTTTT	CAGTEGGELFF
TRBV19	.	few	TRBJ2-5	TGTGCCAGTAGTCAGGGCATTCAAGAGACCCAGTACTTC	CASSQGIQETQYF
TRBV19	.	.	TRBJ2-1	TGTGCCAGTCAGGGGTACAATGAGCAGTTCTTC	CASQGYNEQFF
TRBV4-2	TRBD2	.	TRBJ2-1	TGTGCCAGCAGCCGGGAACGGGGGGGCTTGTTTAATGAGCAGTTCTTC	CASSRERGGLFNEQFF
TRBV3-1/TRBV3-2	.	.	TRBJ2-1	TGTGCCAGCAGCCAATATAGGGGAAGCAATGAGCAGTTCTTC	CASSQYRGSNEQFF
TRBV28	TRBD2	.	TRBJ2-2	TGTGCCAGCAGTTTTGGGCTAGCGGTCACCGGGGAGCTGTTTTTT	CASSFGLAVTGELFF
TRBV28	TRBD2	.	TRBJ2-1	TGTGCCAGCAGACGAGCCGGGACTAGCAATGAGCAGTTCTTC	CASRRAGTSNEQFF
TRBV2	.	.	TRBJ2-5	TGTGCCAGCAGCACTATGGAATACCCGTACTTC	CASSTMEYPYF
TRBV19	TRBD2	.	TRBJ2-5	TGTGCCAGTAGTTCTAGCGGGGGCCGGGGGACCCAGTACTTC	CASSSSGGRGTQYF
TRBV6-5	TRBD1	.	TRBJ1-6	TGTGCCAGCATGGTGGGACAGGGTTATCCACCCCTCCACTTT	CASMVGQGYPPLHF
TRBV5-3	.	.	TRBJ1-4	TGTGCCAGACAACCCAGGGACAATAATAATGAAAAACTGTTTTTT	CARQPRDNNNEKLFF